This entry lists 8 T cell receptor beta chains sequenced from one sample in a study of blood T cells in healthy people across ages. Next came a second PCR, run for about 7 to 12 cycles, which used a sample-barcoded 5' primer along with a J-beta primer mix. TCRdb processed the 5' RACE reads anew with MiXCR; each CDR3 protein has one entry. The sample has approximately 1.5 million distinct CDR3 sequences, under 55% seen once. Sequencing input: blood. The origin of the receptors is a woman in her late teens or twenties in good health.

The chain carries TRBV7-6 and TRBJ2-1; tentatively, D is TRBD2 (6 bases). V lost 1 base to trimming and J lost 9 bases, with 10 bases between them. The CDR3 totals 13 residues. In germline, CDR1 is SGHVS, CDR2 FNYEAQ. Written as DNA, the CDR3 is TGTGCCAGCAGCTTAGTGGGGGGAGTTGAGCAGTTCTTC. This sequence encodes CASSLVGGVEQFF.

V usage is TRBV20-1 and J usage is TRBJ2-5; TRBD2 matches at 9 bases. The better agreement between TRBJ2-7 and the DNA end casts doubt on the J call. CDR3 length: 14 residues. CDR1 and CDR2 (germline): DFQATT, SNEGSKA (reference sequence). The CDR3 DNA is TGCAGTGCTCCAGCGGGAGGCAATACAATCGAGCAGTACTTC. Amino acid sequence: CSAPAGGNTIEQYF.

This clonotype was observed a handful of times. The V and J genes are TRBV7-2 and TRBJ1-2; TRBD1 matches 11 bases. This CDR3 has 18 amino acids. Germline CDR1 is SGHTA and CDR2 is FQGNSA. The V segment lost 4 bases and the J segment 4 bases; nucleotides outside the gene matches: 14. CDR3 protein: CASSSLSGQGALSYGYTF. CDR3 in DNA: TGTGCCAGCAGCTCCCTTAGCGGACAGGGGGCTTTGAGCTATGGCTACACCTTC.

The chain has TRBV5-1 and TRBJ1-1; 7 positions agree with TRBD1. CDR1 and CDR2 from the germline V gene are SGHRS and YFSETQ. This CDR3 region has 14 residues. V lost 5 bases, J lost 6 bases, and 10 bases stayed unmatched. The CDR3 DNA is TGCGCCAGCAGTTCCGGACAGGCACTATCTGAAGCTTTCTTT. Residues: CASSSGQALSEAFF.

The chain carries TRBV20-1 and TRBJ2-1; tentative D call: TRBD2 (7 bases). Trimming took 3 bases from V and 1 from J, leaving 19 bases between them. This CDR3 comprises 17 residues. Germline CDR1 DFQATT, CDR2 SNEGSKA (reference sequence). The CDR3 sequence is CSASPRGGGPSYNEQFF. The DNA for the CDR3 is TGCAGTGCTAGCCCTCGTGGGGGGGGGCCGTCCTACAATGAGCAGTTCTTC.

The V and J genes are TRBV12-3 or TRBV12-4 and TRBJ2-2, with no clear D. V was cut by 6 bases and J by 3 bases, with 17 bases left in between. The CDR3 length is 16 residues. The DNA for the CDR3 is TGTGCCAGCAGCTTTTATGATCCTACGGACACCGGGGAGCTGTTTTTT. This encodes CASSFYDPTDTGELFF.

The chain couples TRBV25-1 to TRBJ2-1; TRBD1 agrees at 7 bases. The last part of the DNA fits TRBJ2-7 better; the J call may be wrong. CDR1 and CDR2 (germline): MGHDK, SYGVNS. CDR3 length: 18 amino acids. The CDR3 DNA follows: TGTGCCAGCAGTGTAGCCCCTAACGGGACAGCGCCTTACAATGAGCAGTACTTC. It yields the protein CASSVAPNGTAPYNEQYF.

The chain joins TRBV7-2 to TRBJ2-4; D gene unclear. CDR1 and CDR2 (germline): SGHTA, FQGNSA. This CDR3 has 12 residues. V lost 6 bases to trimming and J lost 13 bases, with 16 bases between them. The CDR3 reads CASRPTLGKQYF. CDR3 coding DNA: TGTGCCAGCAGACCGACTCTGGGCAAGCAGTACTTC.